Sequencing of this TCR beta chain was carried out in a study of T cell repertoires in cytomegalovirus infection. As for the study in general: In public TCR beta signatures, there were indications of both CMV infection and matching HLA type. Study-wide results and limits: HLA-C-restricted TCR beta clonotypes specific for CMV led the ex vivo response.

MiXCR, run by TCRdb on the reads, gives a single entry per CDR3 protein. In the table there are around 630,000 distinct CDR3 sequences, approximately 25% of which are singletons. Of note for this clonotype: Antigen: not known.

Per germline, CDR1 LNHDA and CDR2 SQIVND (reference sequence). Trimming pared 5 bases from V and 2 bases from J, leaving 10 bases between. The CDR3 extends over 13 amino acids. This receptor was obtained from a human donor in good health (CMV status not recorded). Some clones in this sample may be carry-over from other donors' samples. Sequenced material: CD8+ T cells from PBMCs. The chain recombines TRBV19 with TRBJ2-7; tentative D call: TRBD2 (5 bases). Here the CDR3 DNA reads TGTGCCAGTAGTCAGCAGGAGGCCTACGAGCAGTACTTC. Amino acid sequence: CASSQQEAYEQYF.